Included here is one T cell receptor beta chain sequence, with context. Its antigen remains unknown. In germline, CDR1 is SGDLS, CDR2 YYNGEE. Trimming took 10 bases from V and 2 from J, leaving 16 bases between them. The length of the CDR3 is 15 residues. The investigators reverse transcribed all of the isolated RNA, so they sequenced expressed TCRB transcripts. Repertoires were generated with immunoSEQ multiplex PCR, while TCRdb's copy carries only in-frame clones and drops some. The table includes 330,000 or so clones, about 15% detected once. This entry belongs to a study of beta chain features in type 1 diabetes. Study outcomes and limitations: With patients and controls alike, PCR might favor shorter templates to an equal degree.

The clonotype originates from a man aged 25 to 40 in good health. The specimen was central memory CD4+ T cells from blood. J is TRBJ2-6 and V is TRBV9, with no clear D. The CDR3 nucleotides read TGTGCCCTCTGGATGGGGATTGCTGGGGCCAACGTCCTGACTTTC. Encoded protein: CALWMGIAGANVLTF.